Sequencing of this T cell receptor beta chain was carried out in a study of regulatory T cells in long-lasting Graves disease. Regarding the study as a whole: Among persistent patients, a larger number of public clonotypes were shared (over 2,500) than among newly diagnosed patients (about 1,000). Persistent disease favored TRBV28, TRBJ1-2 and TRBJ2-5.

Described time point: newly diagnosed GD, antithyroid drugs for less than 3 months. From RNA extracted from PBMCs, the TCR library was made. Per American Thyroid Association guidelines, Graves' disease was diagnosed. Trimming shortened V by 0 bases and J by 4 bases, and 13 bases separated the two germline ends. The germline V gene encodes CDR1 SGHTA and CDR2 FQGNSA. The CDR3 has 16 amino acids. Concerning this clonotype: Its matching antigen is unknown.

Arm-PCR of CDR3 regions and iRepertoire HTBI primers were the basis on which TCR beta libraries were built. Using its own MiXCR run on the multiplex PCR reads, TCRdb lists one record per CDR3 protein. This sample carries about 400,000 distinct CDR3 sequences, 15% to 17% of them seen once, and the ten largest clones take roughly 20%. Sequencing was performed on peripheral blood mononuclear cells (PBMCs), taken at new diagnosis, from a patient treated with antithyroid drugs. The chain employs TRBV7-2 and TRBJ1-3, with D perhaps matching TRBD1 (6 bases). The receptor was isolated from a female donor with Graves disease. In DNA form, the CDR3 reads TGTGCCAGCAGCTTAGCCGCAGGGGTATTCGGAAACACCATATATTTT. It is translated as CASSLAAGVFGNTIYF.